Listed below are T cell receptor beta chains from one sample, sequenced in a study of naive and memory T cell subsets. TCRdb redid the calling of the UMI-ligation and nested PCR reads with MiXCR, one entry per CDR3 protein. The sample comprises 4,200 or so distinct CDR3 sequences, around 5% of which are singletons, and 20% to 30% rests with the top ten. The specimen was effector memory CD8+ T cells from blood. The origin of the receptors is a human donor in good health. Each CDR3 is given without its conserved first and last residue. A D gene is named only where the DNA matches it firmly.

j_gene: TRBJ2-3
d_gene: NA
v_gene: TRBV7-9
CDR3aa: ASSHNVDTQY

j_gene: TRBJ1-2
d_gene: NA
v_gene: TRBV4-3
CDR3aa: ASSQDQLGDYGYT

j_gene: TRBJ1-5
d_gene: NA
v_gene: TRBV19
CDR3aa: ASSSSAANQPQH

j_gene: TRBJ2-7
d_gene: TRBD2
v_gene: TRBV6-2/TRBV6-3
CDR3aa: ASSGLAELHEQY

j_gene: TRBJ1-3
d_gene: NA
v_gene: TRBV30
CDR3aa: AWKKSGNTIY

j_gene: TRBJ2-1
d_gene: NA
v_gene: TRBV29-1
CDR3aa: SVWDEGTPIYNEQF

j_gene: TRBJ1-1
d_gene: NA
v_gene: TRBV10-1
CDR3aa: ASKEGLNTEAF

j_gene: TRBJ1-1
d_gene: NA
v_gene: TRBV28
CDR3aa: ASTPGGLGGPNTEAF

j_gene: TRBJ2-1
d_gene: NA
v_gene: TRBV9
CDR3aa: ASSARTDHYNEQF

j_gene: TRBJ1-3
d_gene: NA
v_gene: TRBV15
CDR3aa: ATSRVRDPGNTIY

j_gene: TRBJ2-5
d_gene: TRBD1
v_gene: TRBV7-3
CDR3aa: ASSLSGQHQETQY

j_gene: TRBJ2-2
d_gene: NA
v_gene: TRBV28
CDR3aa: ASREGQRNTGELF

j_gene: TRBJ2-1
d_gene: NA
v_gene: TRBV28
CDR3aa: ASSLSSSGNEQF

j_gene: TRBJ1-1
d_gene: TRBD1
v_gene: TRBV20-1
CDR3aa: SAREGGLWTEAF

j_gene: TRBJ2-2
d_gene: TRBD1
v_gene: TRBV6-5
CDR3aa: ASSTGGGAGELF

j_gene: TRBJ2-1
d_gene: NA
v_gene: TRBV5-1
CDR3aa: ASSPDTEQF

j_gene: TRBJ2-2
d_gene: TRBD2
v_gene: TRBV6-1
CDR3aa: ASSSGSDTGELF

j_gene: TRBJ2-1
d_gene: NA
v_gene: TRBV20-1
CDR3aa: SARDLASSYNEQF

j_gene: TRBJ2-4
d_gene: NA
v_gene: TRBV28
CDR3aa: ASSLRAGVNIQY

j_gene: TRBJ2-5
d_gene: NA
v_gene: TRBV5-6
CDR3aa: ASSLARQNKETQY

j_gene: TRBJ2-7
d_gene: TRBD1
v_gene: TRBV28
CDR3aa: ASHQQGGINEQY

j_gene: TRBJ1-4
d_gene: NA
v_gene: TRBV7-9
CDR3aa: ASSLEWYEKLF

j_gene: TRBJ2-3
d_gene: NA
v_gene: TRBV6-2/TRBV6-3
CDR3aa: ASSYRDTDTQY

j_gene: TRBJ2-3
d_gene: NA
v_gene: TRBV11-2
CDR3aa: ASSLIPDTQY

j_gene: TRBJ1-2
d_gene: TRBD1
v_gene: TRBV6-2/TRBV6-3
CDR3aa: ASSYTSVDRLRHYGYT

j_gene: TRBJ2-3
d_gene: TRBD1
v_gene: TRBV7-2
CDR3aa: ASSPSGTGLTDTQY

j_gene: TRBJ2-7
d_gene: NA
v_gene: TRBV28
CDR3aa: ASSYAGGSYEQY

j_gene: TRBJ1-5
d_gene: NA
v_gene: TRBV12-3/TRBV12-4
CDR3aa: ASSLGSLYSNQPQH